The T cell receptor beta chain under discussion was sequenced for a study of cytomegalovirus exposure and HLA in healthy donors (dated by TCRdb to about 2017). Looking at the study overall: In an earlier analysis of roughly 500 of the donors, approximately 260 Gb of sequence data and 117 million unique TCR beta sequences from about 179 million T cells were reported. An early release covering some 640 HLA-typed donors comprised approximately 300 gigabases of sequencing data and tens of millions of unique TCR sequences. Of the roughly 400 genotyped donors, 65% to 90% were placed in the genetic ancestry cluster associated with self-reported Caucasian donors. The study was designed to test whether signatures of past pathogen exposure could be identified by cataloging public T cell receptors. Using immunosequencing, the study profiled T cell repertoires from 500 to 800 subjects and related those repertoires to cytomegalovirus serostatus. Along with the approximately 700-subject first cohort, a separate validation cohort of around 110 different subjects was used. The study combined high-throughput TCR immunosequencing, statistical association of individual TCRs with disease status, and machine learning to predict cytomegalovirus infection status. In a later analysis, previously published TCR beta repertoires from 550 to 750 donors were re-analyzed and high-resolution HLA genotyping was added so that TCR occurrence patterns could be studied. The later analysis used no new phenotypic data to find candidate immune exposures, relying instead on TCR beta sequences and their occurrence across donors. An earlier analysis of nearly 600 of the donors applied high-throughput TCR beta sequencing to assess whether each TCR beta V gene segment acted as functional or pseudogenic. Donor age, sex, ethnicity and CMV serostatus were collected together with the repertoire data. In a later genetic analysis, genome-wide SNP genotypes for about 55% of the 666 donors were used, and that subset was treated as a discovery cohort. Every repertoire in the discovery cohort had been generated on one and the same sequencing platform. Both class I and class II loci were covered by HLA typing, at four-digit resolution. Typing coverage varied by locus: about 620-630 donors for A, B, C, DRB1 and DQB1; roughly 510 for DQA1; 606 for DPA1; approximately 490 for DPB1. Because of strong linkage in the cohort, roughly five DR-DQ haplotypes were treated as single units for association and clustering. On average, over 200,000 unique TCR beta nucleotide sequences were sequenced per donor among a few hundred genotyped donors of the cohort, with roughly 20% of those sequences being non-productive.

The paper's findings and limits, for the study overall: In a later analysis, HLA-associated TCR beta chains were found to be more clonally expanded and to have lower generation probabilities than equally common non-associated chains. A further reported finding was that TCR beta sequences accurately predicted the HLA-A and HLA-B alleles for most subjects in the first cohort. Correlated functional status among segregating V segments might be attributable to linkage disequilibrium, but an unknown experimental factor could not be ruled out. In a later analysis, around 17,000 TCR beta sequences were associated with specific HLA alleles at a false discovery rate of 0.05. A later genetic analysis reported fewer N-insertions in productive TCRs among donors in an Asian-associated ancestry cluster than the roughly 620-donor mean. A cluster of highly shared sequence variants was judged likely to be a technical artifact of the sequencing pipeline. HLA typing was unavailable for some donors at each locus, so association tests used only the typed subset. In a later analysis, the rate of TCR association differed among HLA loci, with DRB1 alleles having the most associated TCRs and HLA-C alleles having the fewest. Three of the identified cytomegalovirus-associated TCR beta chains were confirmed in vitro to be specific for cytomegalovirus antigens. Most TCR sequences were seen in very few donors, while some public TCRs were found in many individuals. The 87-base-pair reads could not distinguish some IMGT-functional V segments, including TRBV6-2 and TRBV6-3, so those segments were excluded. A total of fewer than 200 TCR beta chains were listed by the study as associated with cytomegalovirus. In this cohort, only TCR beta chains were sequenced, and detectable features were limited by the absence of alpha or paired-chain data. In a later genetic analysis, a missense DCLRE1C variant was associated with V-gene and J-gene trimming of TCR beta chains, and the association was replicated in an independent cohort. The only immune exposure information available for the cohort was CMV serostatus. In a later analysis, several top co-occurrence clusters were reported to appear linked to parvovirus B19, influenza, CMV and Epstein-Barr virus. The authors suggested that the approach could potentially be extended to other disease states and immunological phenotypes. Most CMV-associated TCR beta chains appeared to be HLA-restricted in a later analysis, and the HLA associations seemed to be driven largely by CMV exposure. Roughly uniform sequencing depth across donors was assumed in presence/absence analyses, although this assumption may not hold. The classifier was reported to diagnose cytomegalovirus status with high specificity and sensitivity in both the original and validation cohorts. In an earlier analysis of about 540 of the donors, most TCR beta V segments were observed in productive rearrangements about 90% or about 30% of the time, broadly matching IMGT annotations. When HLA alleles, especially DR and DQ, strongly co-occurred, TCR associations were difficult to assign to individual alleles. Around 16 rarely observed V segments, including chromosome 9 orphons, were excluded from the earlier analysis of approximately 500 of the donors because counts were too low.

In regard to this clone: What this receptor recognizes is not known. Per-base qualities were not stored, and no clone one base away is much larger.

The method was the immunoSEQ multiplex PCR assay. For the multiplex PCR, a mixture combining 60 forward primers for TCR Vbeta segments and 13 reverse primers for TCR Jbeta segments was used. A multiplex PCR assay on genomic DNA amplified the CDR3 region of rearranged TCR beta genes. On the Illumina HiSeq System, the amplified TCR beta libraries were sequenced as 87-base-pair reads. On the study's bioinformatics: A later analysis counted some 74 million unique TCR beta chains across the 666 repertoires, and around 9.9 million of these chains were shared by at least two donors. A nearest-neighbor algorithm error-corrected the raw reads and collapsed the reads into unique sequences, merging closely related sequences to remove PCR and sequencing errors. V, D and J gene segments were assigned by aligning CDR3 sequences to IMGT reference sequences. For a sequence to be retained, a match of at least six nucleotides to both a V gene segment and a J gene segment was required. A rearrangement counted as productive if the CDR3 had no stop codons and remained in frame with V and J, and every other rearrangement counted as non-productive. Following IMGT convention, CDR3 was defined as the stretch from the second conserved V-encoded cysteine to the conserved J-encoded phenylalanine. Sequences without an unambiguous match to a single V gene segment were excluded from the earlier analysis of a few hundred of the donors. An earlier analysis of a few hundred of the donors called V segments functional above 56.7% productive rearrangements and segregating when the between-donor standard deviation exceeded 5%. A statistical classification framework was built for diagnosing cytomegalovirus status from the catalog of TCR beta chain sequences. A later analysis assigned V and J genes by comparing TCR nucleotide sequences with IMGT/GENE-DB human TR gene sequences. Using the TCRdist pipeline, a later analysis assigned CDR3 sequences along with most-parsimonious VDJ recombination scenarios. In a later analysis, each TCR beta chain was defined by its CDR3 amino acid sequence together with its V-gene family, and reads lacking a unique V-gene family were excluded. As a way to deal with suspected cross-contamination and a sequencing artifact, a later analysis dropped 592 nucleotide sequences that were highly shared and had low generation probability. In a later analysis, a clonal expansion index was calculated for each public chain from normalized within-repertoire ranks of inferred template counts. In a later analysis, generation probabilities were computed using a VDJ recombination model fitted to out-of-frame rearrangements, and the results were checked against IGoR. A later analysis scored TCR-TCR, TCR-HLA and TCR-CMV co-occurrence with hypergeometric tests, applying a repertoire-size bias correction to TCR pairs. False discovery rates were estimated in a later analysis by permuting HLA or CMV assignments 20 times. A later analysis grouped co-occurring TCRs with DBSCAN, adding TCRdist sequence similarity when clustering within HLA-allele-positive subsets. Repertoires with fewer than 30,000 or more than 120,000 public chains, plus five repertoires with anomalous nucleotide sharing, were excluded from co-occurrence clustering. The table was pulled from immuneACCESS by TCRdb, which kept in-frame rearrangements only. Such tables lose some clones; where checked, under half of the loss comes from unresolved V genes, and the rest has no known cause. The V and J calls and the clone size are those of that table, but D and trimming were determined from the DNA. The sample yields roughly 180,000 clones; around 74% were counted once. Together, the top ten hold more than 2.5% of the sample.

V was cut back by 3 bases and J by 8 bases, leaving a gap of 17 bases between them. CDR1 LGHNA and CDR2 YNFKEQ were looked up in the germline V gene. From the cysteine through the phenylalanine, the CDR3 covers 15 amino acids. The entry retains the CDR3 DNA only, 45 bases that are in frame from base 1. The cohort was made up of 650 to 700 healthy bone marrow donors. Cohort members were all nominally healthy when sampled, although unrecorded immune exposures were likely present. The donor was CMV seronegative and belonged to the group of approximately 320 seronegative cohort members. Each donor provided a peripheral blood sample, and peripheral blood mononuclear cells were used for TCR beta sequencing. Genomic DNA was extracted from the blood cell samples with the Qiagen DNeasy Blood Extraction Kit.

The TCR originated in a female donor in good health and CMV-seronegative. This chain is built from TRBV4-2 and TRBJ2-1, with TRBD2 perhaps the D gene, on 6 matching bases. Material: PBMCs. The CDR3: CASSQRDGEIDEQFF. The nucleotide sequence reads TGTGCCAGCAGCCAGCGGGACGGGGAGATCGATGAGCAGTTCTTC.